This T cell receptor (beta chain) is drawn from a study of shared clonotypes between healthy human individuals. Notes on the study in general: There were few donors, and this limited the genetic and exposure-history diversity represented.

Here immunoSEQ multiplex PCR was the method, and the copy in TCRdb shows in-frame clones only, minus some. The sample lists over a million clones; 75% to 80% were seen once. There are many counts of this clone. Its antigen remains unknown. Sample: memory CD4+ T cells from PBMCs. As for subset: CD45RA-negative fraction. This TCR was sampled from a man between 18 and 29 years old in good health. Some clones in this sample may be carry-over from other donors' samples.

The CDR3 DNA is TGTGCCAGCAGCGTAGACCCGCAGGGACACACTGAAGCTTTCTTT. Amino acid sequence: CASSVDPQGHTEAFF. The rearrangement joins TRBV9 to TRBJ1-1; possible D gene TRBD1, 5 bases. The CDR3 totals 15 residues. V lost 0 bases and J lost 3, with 12 bases in between. CDR1 is SGDLS and CDR2 is YYNGEE in the germline V gene.